These T cell receptor beta chains were read from a single sample in a study of cytomegalovirus exposure and HLA in healthy donors. The assay was immunoSEQ multiplex PCR, and TCRdb's table has in-frame clones only and misses some. Among about 160,000 clones listed, about 77% were seen once. Sequenced sample: PBMCs. These TCRs come from a man aged 25 to 40 in good health and CMV-seronegative. The CDR3 runs from the conserved cysteine through the conserved F or W.

16	TRBV6-5	.	CASSYPRGGGAYEQYF
12	TRBV5-5	TRBJ2-7	CASSLSNYEQYF
14	TRBV2	TRBJ2-2	CASSVTGEAGELFF
15	TRBV7-2	TRBJ2-7	CASSPEAAKSYEQYF
14	TRBV27	TRBJ2-7	CASSFSGQGYEQYF
15	TRBV5-1	TRBJ2-5	CASSDVRHNQETQYF
14	TRBV15	TRBJ2-7	CATTRGGSSYEQYF
13	TRBV29-1	TRBJ2-2	CSVDRSNTGELFF
15	TRBV9	TRBJ1-2	CASSPDRGTPYGYTF
13	TRBV6-1	TRBJ1-6	CASSESPASPLHF
14	TRBV28	TRBJ2-7	CASSFYQGAYEQYF
13	TRBV19	TRBJ2-1	CASSIGRGNEQFF